These 25 T cell receptor beta chains were all obtained from the same sample, sequenced in a study of T cell responses to AZD1222 COVID-19 vaccine (dated by TCRdb to 2020 to 2022). What this sample's time point label stands for: about 28 days (+/-7) after the second vaccine dose. The receptor library was made with the immunoSEQ multiplex PCR assay. The table comes from immuneACCESS by way of TCRdb, which keeps in-frame sequences with V and J called. Part of the clones is missing from these tables; in studies checked, under half for an unresolved V gene and the rest for unknown reasons. This sample has around 140,000 clones in its table, and more than 90% of those were observed once. 1.9% of the sample is taken by the ten largest. The sequencing used peripheral blood, collected 28 days after the second AZD1222 dose. Receptors originate from an adult who received the AZD1222 COVID-19 vaccine.

The gene calls are TRBV30 and TRBJ2-1, with D hard to call. The CDR3 loop spans 16 amino acids. Germline V gene lookup returns CDR1 GTSNPN and CDR2 SVGIG (reference sequence). V lost 2 bases, J lost 6 bases, and 20 bases lay in between. The CDR3 sequence is CAWSTRSGVWGNEQFF. In nucleotides, the CDR3 is TGTGCCTGGAGTACAAGATCAGGAGTATGGGGCAATGAGCAGTTCTTC.

The chain links TRBV3-1 (or the pseudogene TRBV3-2) to TRBJ1-1; no clear D. V was pared by 5 bases and J by 7 bases, with 14 bases between. The CDR3 spans 13 residues. Germline V gene sequence: CDR1 LGHDT, CDR2 YNNKEL (reference sequence). CDR3 loop: CASSTRGGSEAFF. DNA of the CDR3: TGTGCCAGCAGCACCCGAGGAGGGAGTGAAGCTTTCTTT.

The chain is built from TRBV5-1 and TRBJ1-2; the match to TRBD1 covers 7 bases. The J segment lost 4 bases and the V segment lost 4 bases, leaving 4 bases of the junction unmatched. Germline V gene lookup returns CDR1 SGHRS and CDR2 YFSETQ. The CDR3 length is 13 residues. CDR3 sequence (DNA): TGCGCCAGCAGCCCATCAGGGGGCTATGGCTACACCTTC. Amino acids: CASSPSGGYGYTF. Full variable domain (outside the CDR3, taken from reference TRBV5-1 and TRBJ1-2): KAGVTQTPRYLIKTRGQQVTLSCSPISGHRSVSWYQQTPGQGLQFLFEYFSETQRNKGNFPGRFSGRQFSNSRSEMNVSTLELGDSALYLCASSPSGGYGYTFGSGTRLTVV.

This clone was recorded once. The rearrangement joins TRBV5-5 to TRBJ2-7; TRBD1 is a possible D gene (6 bases). The CDR3 is 14 amino acids. Deletions cut 3 bases from V and 2 bases from J, with 12 bases between. Germline V gene data show CDR1 as SGHKS and CDR2 as YYEKEE (reference sequence). Here the CDR3 DNA reads TGTGCCAGCAGCTCACGACAGGACGCCTACGAGCAGTACTTC. This gives the protein CASSSRQDAYEQYF.

The chain is built from TRBV9 and TRBJ1-1; D perhaps matches TRBD1 (5 bases). Looked up from germline, CDR1 is SGDLS and CDR2 is YYNGEE. V lost 4 bases and J lost 1, with 14 bases in between. The CDR3 loop spans 15 amino acids. CDR3 in amino acids: CASSSQIGENTEAFF. The CDR3 DNA reads as TGTGCCAGCAGCTCCCAGATAGGGGAGAACACTGAAGCTTTCTTT.

The rearrangement joins TRBV19 to TRBJ1-1; D remains unclear. The CDR3 spans 15 residues. Germline assignment: CDR1 LNHDA and CDR2 SQIVND (reference sequence). V lost 4 bases, J lost 0 bases, and 12 bases lay in between. The DNA for the CDR3 is TGTGCCAGTAGTAAGGTCGGCCTTATGAACACTGAAGCTTTCTTT. Its translation is CASSKVGLMNTEAFF.

About this clone: Germline and junction disagree at one end, which may indicate a read error. The rearrangement uses TRBV12-5 and TRBJ1-1; 7 nucleotides match TRBD1. The CDR3 runs 13 residues. Germline CDR1 LGHNT, CDR2 FRNRAP. CDR3 nucleotide sequence: TGTGCTAGCAGGGGGGAAGGGAACATTGAAGCTTTCTTT. It specifies CASRGEGNIEAFF.

CDR3 nucleotides: TGTGCCTGGAGTGCTGGACAGGGGGCCCCTGAAGCTTTCTTT. Protein product: CAWSAGQGAPEAFF. J is TRBJ1-1 and V is TRBV30; the match to TRBD1 covers 11 bases. The ends lost 1 base at V and 6 bases at J; junction bases unmatched: 4. Per the germline V gene, CDR1 is GTSNPN and CDR2 is SVGIG (reference sequence). The CDR3 runs 14 residues. Full variable domain (rest looked up from reference TRBV30 and TRBJ1-1): SQTIHQWPATLVQPVGSPLSLECTVEGTSNPNLYWYRQAAGRGLQLLFYSVGIGQISSEVPQNLSASRPQDRQFILSSKKLLLSDSGFYLCAWSAGQGAPEAFFGQGTRLTVV.

This chain joins TRBV5-1 and TRBJ2-3; 9 positions match TRBD2. With V trimmed by 0 bases and J by 1 base, 3 bases remained unmatched. The CDR3 totals 16 residues. Germline V gene lookup returns CDR1 SGHRS and CDR2 YFSETQ. Written as DNA, the CDR3 is TGCGCCAGCAGCTTGGCCTCTAGCGGGGGCACAGATACGCAGTATTTT. Its translation: CASSLASSGGTDTQYF.

The rearrangement uses TRBV7-8 and TRBJ1-1; D unclear. V lost 6 bases to trimming and J lost 4 bases, with 6 bases between them. The CDR3 contains 11 residues. Per the germline V gene, CDR1 is SGHVS and CDR2 is FQNEAQ. The CDR3 DNA reads TGTGCCAGCAGGAGGAGCACTGAAGCTTTCTTT. It translates to CASRRSTEAFF.

This clone was recorded a few times. V gene TRBV11-1 combines with J gene TRBJ2-4; D not resolved. The germline V gene has CDR1 SGHAT and CDR2 FQDESV (reference sequence). V was shortened by 5 bases and J by 0 bases, with 11 bases between the two germline ends. The CDR3 loop spans 15 amino acids. The CDR3 loop is CASSPTIVAKNIQYF. The CDR3 DNA follows: TGTGCCAGCAGCCCCACAATTGTAGCCAAAAACATTCAGTACTTC.

The rearrangement uses TRBV4-1 and TRBJ2-1; D might be TRBD1 (5 bases). V lost 6 bases and J 8 bases, leaving 20 bases between the germline ends. The CDR3 contains 15 residues. Germline V gene data show CDR1 as MGHRA and CDR2 as YSYEKL. The CDR3 here is CASRPTTTGTHEQFF. The CDR3 DNA sequence: TGCGCCAGCAGACCCACTACCACAGGCACACATGAGCAGTTCTTC.

This chain uses TRBV6-5 with TRBJ1-6; D gene uncertain. CDR3 length equals 16 residues. The V and J ends lost 0 bases and 7 bases respectively, with 13 bases between them. In germline, CDR1 is MNHEY, CDR2 SVGAGI. The CDR3 loop is CASSYSPYPRNSPLHF. The CDR3 coding sequence is TGTGCCAGCAGTTACTCACCGTACCCCAGAAATTCACCCCTCCACTTT.

The chain carries TRBV18 and TRBJ1-1, with D perhaps matching TRBD1 (5 bases). Trimming took 1 base from V and 1 from J, leaving 10 bases between them. The CDR3 contains 15 residues. Germline V gene sequence: CDR1 KGHSH, CDR2 LQKENI. CDR3 loop: CASSPRGVSNTEAFF. The CDR3, as DNA: TGTGCCAGCTCACCACGGGGGGTCTCGAACACTGAAGCTTTCTTT.

The chain employs TRBV6-5 and TRBJ1-1; D is unclear. V was cut by 7 bases and J by 0 bases, with 12 bases left in between. Germline V gene sequence: CDR1 MNHEY, CDR2 SVGAGI. There are 14 residues in the CDR3. CDR3 residues: CASKIAGLNTEAFF. DNA for the CDR3: TGTGCCAGCAAGATAGCAGGCTTGAACACTGAAGCTTTCTTT.

V and J are TRBV7-2 and TRBJ1-5, with D hard to call. From germline, CDR1 is SGHTA and CDR2 FQGNSA. V was pared by 3 bases and J by 4 bases, with 13 bases between. CDR3 size: 15 residues. DNA of the CDR3: TGTGCCAGCAGCTTGCAACCGGGCTGGAATCAGCCCCAGCATTTT. It yields the protein CASSLQPGWNQPQHF.

Worth noting for this clone: The same CDR3 also results from other DNA sequences found in this sample. V is TRBV7-8 and J is TRBJ1-4; 9 bases are a match to TRBD1. CDR1 is SGHVS, CDR2 FQNEAQ, per germline. The V gene end was trimmed by 3 bases and the J gene end by 7 bases; junction bases not matched to a gene: 0. There are 13 residues in the CDR3. This chain's CDR3 is CASSLTGGEKLFF. In DNA, the CDR3 is TGTGCCAGCAGCTTGACAGGGGGTGAAAAACTGTTTTTT.

The CDR3 loop is CASSLASGLNYEQYV. The DNA of the CDR3 is TGTGCCAGCAGCTTAGCCTCTGGATTGAACTACGAGCAGTACGTC. The chain recombines TRBV11-3 with TRBJ2-7; D not resolved. The germline gives CDR1 SGHNT, CDR2 YENEEA. V lost 1 base to trimming and J lost 3 bases, with 13 bases between them. The CDR3 sequence is 15 residues long.

This chain uses TRBV2 with TRBJ1-5; 8 positions match TRBD1. V lost 6 bases and J lost 2; bases outside the gene matches: 6. This CDR3 comprises 15 residues. Germline V gene data show CDR1 as SNHLY and CDR2 as FYNNEI. CDR3 nucleotides: TGTGCCAGCAGGCTGACAGGGGTTGGCAATCAGCCCCAGCATTTT. It specifies CASRLTGVGNQPQHF.

This chain uses TRBV9 with TRBJ2-1; 8 bases fit TRBD2. V lost 4 bases and J lost 3; bases outside the gene matches: 6. Per the germline V gene, CDR1 is SGDLS and CDR2 is YYNGEE. The CDR3 runs 15 residues. The CDR3 DNA reads TGTGCCAGCAGCCCCCTACGGGGGGGCTACAATGAGCAGTTCTTC. Protein: CASSPLRGGYNEQFF.

V is TRBV19 and J is TRBJ2-5, with D possibly TRBD2 on 6 matching bases. The CDR3 totals 15 residues. CDR1 and CDR2 from the germline V gene are LNHDA and SQIVND (reference sequence). Trimming left V 5 bases short and J 2 bases short, with 15 bases between. The CDR3 nucleotides read TGTGCCAGTAGTGAAGGCGGGGTGGGGCAAGAGACCCAGTACTTC. This gives the protein CASSEGGVGQETQYF.

This chain joins TRBV25-1 and TRBJ2-1; D ambiguous. The V gene's germline CDR1 is MGHDK and CDR2 SYGVNS. V lost 5 bases, J lost 3 bases, and 14 bases lay in between. The CDR3 consists of 15 residues. The CDR3 spells CASSFGQSFYNEQFF. DNA of the CDR3: TGTGCCAGCAGTTTTGGGCAGAGCTTCTACAATGAGCAGTTCTTC. Full variable domain (missing parts from reference TRBV25-1 and TRBJ2-1): EADIYQTPRYLVIGTGKKITLECSQTMGHDKMYWYQQDPGMELHLIHYSYGVNSTEKGDLSSESTVSRIRTEHFPLTLESARPSHTSQYLCASSFGQSFYNEQFFGPGTRLTVL.

The chain combines TRBV7-2 with TRBJ1-6, with D possibly TRBD1 on 5 matching bases. Trimming pared 1 base from V and 8 bases from J, leaving 12 bases between. The CDR3 is 15 amino acids. Germline CDR1 is SGHTA and CDR2 is FQGNSA. CDR3 DNA: TGTGCCAGCAGCTTAGGGACATTGTATGATTCACCCCTCCACTTT. Its protein is CASSLGTLYDSPLHF.

CDR3 in DNA: TGTGCTAGTGGTTTGGCTGGGGACGAGCAGTACTTC. The encoded protein is CASGLAGDEQYF. This chain connects TRBV12-5 to TRBJ2-7; D gene ambiguous. The length of the CDR3 is 12 residues. Germline lookup yields CDR1 LGHNT and CDR2 FRNRAP. The V gene lost 1 base and the J gene lost 5 bases, with 6 bases spanning the gap.

This clone has only one observation. The genes are TRBV3-1 (or the pseudogene TRBV3-2) and TRBJ2-1; tentatively, D is TRBD1 (5 bases). The CDR3 extends over 15 amino acids. CDR1 and CDR2 from the germline V gene are LGHDT and YNNKEL (reference sequence). With 7 bases removed from V and 0 bases from J, the gap between germline ends came to 13 bases. The CDR3 DNA reads as TGTGCCAGCATGGCAGGGCTCAGCTCCTACAATGAGCAGTTCTTC. Protein: CASMAGLSSYNEQFF.